Presented here are 9 T cell receptor beta chains from one specimen sequenced in a study of early T cells in non-severe SARS-CoV-2 infection. Using its own MiXCR run on the 5' RACE reads, TCRdb lists one record per CDR3 protein. The sample records roughly 43,000 distinct CDR3 sequences, approximately 5.9% being singletons. The material sequenced was whole blood, taken at baseline. The receptors were sampled from an adult who was a healthcare worker with PCR-confirmed SARS-CoV-2 infection or an uninfected control (not recorded which).

At least ten counts were recorded for this clonotype. The chain combines TRBV7-8 with TRBJ2-5; D is possibly TRBD1 or TRBD2 (5 bases each). Trimming left V 5 bases short and J 0 bases short, with 13 bases between. The CDR3 is 15 residues long. Germline-derived CDR1 and CDR2 are SGHVS and FQNEAQ. For the CDR3, the DNA is TGTGCCAGCAGCCTATCCGGGGCCCACCAAGAGACCCAGTACTTC. Protein sequence: CASSLSGAHQETQYF.

This clonotype was found many times. The V gene is TRBV27, the J gene TRBJ2-3; TRBD2 matches at 11 bases. J was trimmed by 6 bases and V by 4 bases; bases with no gene match: 9. Germline V CDR1 and CDR2: MNHEY, SMNVEV (reference sequence). The CDR3 contains 16 residues. The CDR3 here is CASSYSGRARFDTQYF. CDR3 nucleotides: TGTGCCAGCAGTTATAGCGGGAGGGCCAGGTTTGATACGCAGTATTTT.

In its sample, this clonotype was seen many times. The J gene is TRBJ1-1, the V gene TRBV7-9; 8 positions agree with TRBD1. Germline loops: CDR1 SEHNR, CDR2 FQNEAQ (reference sequence). The V gene end was trimmed by 1 base and the J gene end by 4 bases; junction bases not matched to a gene: 8. This CDR3 contains 16 residues. CDR3 residues: CASSLGFGQGLTEAFF. CDR3 coding DNA: TGTGCCAGCAGCTTAGGATTCGGACAGGGACTCACTGAAGCTTTCTTT.

This clonotype was seen ten or more times. The chain uses TRBV12-3 or TRBV12-4 and TRBJ2-3; D not certain. The CDR3 runs 14 residues. With 3 bases removed from V and 0 bases from J, the gap between germline ends came to 7 bases. The CDR3 loop is CASSFPGSTDTQYF. The DNA for the CDR3 is TGTGCCAGCAGTTTTCCTGGGAGCACAGATACGCAGTATTTT.

The chain couples TRBV19 to TRBJ2-1, with 9 bases that match TRBD2. CDR3 length equals 13 residues. Germline values: CDR1 LNHDA, CDR2 SQIVND (reference sequence). The V segment lost 3 bases and the J segment 7 bases; nucleotides outside the gene matches: 1. CDR3 protein: CASSMLAGNEQFF. The CDR3 region has the DNA TGTGCCAGTAGTATGCTAGCGGGAAATGAGCAGTTCTTC.

This chain uses TRBV9 with TRBJ2-1; no clear D. Trimming took 0 bases from V and 9 from J, leaving 7 bases between them. Germline V CDR1 and CDR2: SGDLS, YYNGEE. The CDR3 extends over 12 amino acids. For the CDR3, the DNA is TGTGCCAGCAGCGTAGGGCAGTCTGAGCAGTTCTTC. Protein product: CASSVGQSEQFF.

This clonotype is classed as medium-sized (0.01 to 0.1%). The chain employs TRBV27 and TRBJ2-5; 8 bases are a match to TRBD1. Germline assignment: CDR1 MNHEY and CDR2 SMNVEV (reference sequence). J was trimmed by 5 bases and V by 1 base; bases with no gene match: 9. The CDR3 loop spans 16 amino acids. The CDR3 region has the DNA TGTGCCAGCAGTTTATATTACAGGGGACAGGTTGAGACCCAGTACTTC. As protein: CASSLYYRGQVETQYF.

This clonotype appeared many times. The chain recombines TRBV20-1 with TRBJ2-1; 12 nucleotides match TRBD2. Trimming removed 5 bases from V and 7 bases from J; junction bases left unmatched: 6. This CDR3 has 14 amino acids. CDR1 DFQATT and CDR2 SNEGSKA come from the germline V gene (reference sequence). DNA for the CDR3: TGCAGTGCTCACTATGGACTAGCGGGAAATGAGCAGTTCTTC. It specifies CSAHYGLAGNEQFF.

This clonotype was detected ten times or more. The gene calls are TRBV4-1 and TRBJ1-5, with TRBD1 identical over 10 bases. This CDR3 has 15 amino acids. Germline CDR1 MGHRA, CDR2 YSYEKL. The J segment lost 9 bases and the V segment lost 0 bases, leaving 5 bases of the junction unmatched. CDR3 in amino acids: CASSQEGQGPGPQHF. The DNA for the CDR3 is TGCGCCAGCAGCCAAGAGGGACAGGGGCCAGGGCCCCAGCATTTT.